The next 18 T cell receptor beta chains were all read from a single sample in a study of beta chain features in type 1 diabetes (dated by TCRdb to the late 2010s). Preparation of the library involved the immunoSEQ multiplex PCR assay. The entire isolated RNA was reverse transcribed using the High Capacity cDNA Reverse Transcription Kit, and thus expressed TCRB transcripts were sequenced. TCRdb holds this immuneACCESS table with in-frame rearrangements only. Some clones are missing; in checked studies, unresolved V genes explain under half, and the rest has no known cause. The sample table contains over 700,000 clones; only one count was recorded for roughly 16% of them. The top ten clones comprise 0.02% to 0.025% of the sample. Sequenced sample: naive CD4+ T cells from blood. Taken with the paper, the label for cell subset or site translates to: true naive CD4+ T cells. The receptors were gathered from a woman aged 18-29 years in good health.

J is TRBJ1-4 and V is TRBV9; a weak D match, TRBD1 (5 bases). Germline loops: CDR1 SGDLS, CDR2 YYNGEE. This CDR3 region has 15 residues. Trimming took 3 bases from V and 8 from J, leaving 17 bases between them. CDR3 sequence reads: CASSATGFGSEKLFF. The CDR3 DNA reads as TGTGCCAGCAGCGCAACAGGTTTTGGTTCGGAAAAACTGTTTTTT.

This clone was recorded a few times. V and J are TRBV28 and TRBJ1-2, with 7 bases matching TRBD1. Germline CDR1 MDHEN, CDR2 SYDVKM. V was clipped by 5 bases and J by 8 bases; unmatched bases: 11. This CDR3 is 14 amino acids long. CDR3 DNA: TGTGCCAGCAGTCCACCCCGGGACAGTTCGGGCTACACCTTC. It encodes CASSPPRDSSGYTF.

CDR3 residues: CASSGGYAGADTQYF. The CDR3 coding sequence is TGTGCCAGCAGTGGGGGTTACGCTGGGGCAGATACGCAGTATTTT. This chain joins TRBV6-6 and TRBJ2-3; D might be TRBD1 or TRBD2, each matching 5 bases. From germline, CDR1 is MNHNY and CDR2 SVGAGI (reference sequence). This CDR3 is 15 amino acids long. The germline V and J ends were trimmed by 5 bases and 4 bases, with 16 bases remaining between them.

This CDR3 reads CASSPPGLRVLPYSPERYEQYF. CDR3 sequence (DNA): TGTGCCAGCAGTCCCCCGGGACTCCGAGTCCTCCCGTATTCCCCGGAGCGCTACGAGCAGTACTTC. The J gene is TRBJ2-7, the V gene TRBV28; tentatively, D is TRBD2 (6 bases). Trimming took 5 bases from V and 3 from J, leaving 38 bases between them. In germline, CDR1 is MDHEN, CDR2 SYDVKM. The CDR3 totals 22 residues.

V and J are TRBV7-2 and TRBJ2-7; D assignment may be TRBD1 or TRBD2 (5 bases each). This CDR3 has 15 residues. CDR1 and CDR2 from the germline V gene are SGHTA and FQGNSA. Trimming shortened V by 3 bases and J by 2 bases, and 14 bases separated the two germline ends. The CDR3: CASSLSGTDPYEQYF. The CDR3 nucleotides read TGTGCCAGCAGCTTGTCCGGGACCGATCCCTACGAGCAGTACTTC.

This clone was found a few times. This specimen includes other DNA sequences encoding the same CDR3. CDR3 in amino acids: CASSYSTETQYF. The CDR3 nucleotides are TGTGCCAGCAGTTACTCGACCGAGACCCAGTACTTC. The V and J genes are TRBV6-6 and TRBJ2-5; D not certain. V lost 0 bases to trimming and J lost 5 bases, with 4 bases between them. CDR3 size: 12 residues. Germline values: CDR1 MNHNY, CDR2 SVGAGI (reference sequence).

This clone was observed a handful of times. The V and J genes are TRBV29-1 and TRBJ2-5; D may be TRBD1 (5 bases). The CDR3 consists of 12 residues. Germline V lookup: CDR1 SQVTM, CDR2 ANQGSEA. V gave up 4 bases and J gave up 2 bases, with 8 bases separating them. The CDR3 region is CSVGQIQETQYF. The DNA of the CDR3 is TGCAGCGTTGGACAGATACAAGAGACCCAGTACTTC. Full variable domain (rest looked up from reference TRBV29-1 and TRBJ2-5): SAVISQKPSRDICQRGTSLTIQCQVDSQVTMMFWYRQQPGQSLTLIATANQGSEATYESGFVIDKFPISRPNLTFSTLTVSNMSPEDSSIYLCSVGQIQETQYFGPGTRLLVL.

V and J are TRBV29-1 and TRBJ1-1; possibly TRBD1 for D (5 bases). The CDR3 totals 13 residues. Germline V lookup: CDR1 SQVTM, CDR2 ANQGSEA. Trimming left V 5 bases short and J 0 bases short, with 10 bases between. CDR3 loop: CSVTGGMNTEAFF. For the CDR3, the DNA is TGCAGCGTTACGGGGGGGATGAACACTGAAGCTTTCTTT.

This clone has just a few counts. The V and J genes are TRBV2 and TRBJ2-1; 10 nucleotides agree with TRBD2. Germline V lookup: CDR1 SNHLY, CDR2 FYNNEI. The length of the CDR3 is 16 residues. After removal of 5 bases from V and 1 base from J, the junction contained 5 bases not matched to a gene. Here the CDR3 DNA reads TGTGCCAGCAGTAGCACTAGCGGGATTTCCTACAATGAGCAGTTCTTC. This gives the protein CASSSTSGISYNEQFF. The whole variable domain, filled in from reference TRBV2 and TRBJ2-1, reads EPEVTQTPSHQVTQMGQEVILRCVPISNHLYFYWYRQILGQKVEFLVSFYNNEISEKSEIFDDQFSVERPDGSNFTLKIRSTKLEDSAMYFCASSSTSGISYNEQFFGPGTRLTVL.

This clone was seen a few times. The rearrangement links TRBV14 to TRBJ1-1, with D possibly TRBD1 on 6 matching bases. Germline V CDR1 and CDR2: SGHDN, FVKESK. This CDR3 has 12 residues. The ends were cut back, 5 bases at V and 10 bases at J, with 14 bases in the middle. Here the CDR3 reads CASSRTGLGAFF. CDR3 DNA sequence: TGTGCCAGCAGCAGAACAGGGCTTGGAGCTTTCTTT.

This clone was seen a handful of times. CDR3 bases: TGTGCCAGCAGTGACCAACGGGACTCGCAAACTACTAAGAATGAGCAGTTCTTC. This gives the protein CASSDQRDSQTTKNEQFF. This chain uses TRBV25-1 with TRBJ2-1; the D gene is possibly TRBD2 (6 bases). Germline V CDR1 and CDR2: MGHDK, SYGVNS. CDR3 length equals 18 residues. V gave up 3 bases and J gave up 7 bases, with 25 bases separating them.

The chain has TRBV7-2 and TRBJ2-1; D is unresolved. The germline gives CDR1 SGHTA, CDR2 FQGNSA. The CDR3 contains 11 residues. Trimming removed 6 bases at V and 10 bases at J, with 10 bases between. The CDR3 here is CASSRVEEQFF. The CDR3 DNA follows: TGTGCCAGCAGTCGAGTAGAAGAGCAGTTCTTC.

This clone was found a few times. The CDR3 DNA sequence: TGTGCCAGCTCACCATCTCTAGCGGGATCCTACAATGAGCAGTTCTTC. It is translated as CASSPSLAGSYNEQFF. The chain uses TRBV18 and TRBJ2-1; 9 bases line up with TRBD2. Trimming at V came to 2 bases and at J to 1 base, leaving 3 bases not matched to a gene. This CDR3 region has 16 residues. Germline CDR1 KGHSH, CDR2 LQKENI.

The chain has TRBV6-6 and TRBJ1-3, with D hard to call. Between the trimmed V and J ends, which lost 6 bases and 2 bases, there was a span of 11 bases. Germline values: CDR1 MNHNY, CDR2 SVGAGI (reference sequence). The CDR3 has 14 amino acids. CDR3 DNA: TGTGCCAGCAGACCTAGCGGGGCTGGAAACACCATATATTTT. This codes for CASRPSGAGNTIYF.

This clone was recorded a few times. This chain joins TRBV18 and TRBJ1-2, with a possible D match to TRBD1 (6 bases). With 3 bases removed from V and 3 bases from J, the gap between germline ends came to 17 bases. From germline, CDR1 is KGHSH and CDR2 LQKENI. The CDR3 totals 16 residues. The CDR3, as DNA: TGTGCCAGCTCACCCCTGGATGGGGGCGCGGACTATGGCTACACCTTC. It yields the protein CASSPLDGGADYGYTF.

A few counts support this clone. The J gene is TRBJ2-7, the V gene TRBV7-3; 10 bases align to TRBD1. J gave up 10 bases and V 4 bases, and 7 bases lay outside the gene matches. In germline, CDR1 is SGHTA, CDR2 FQGTGA. This CDR3 is built from 13 residues. CDR3: CASSSMGQGLQYF. The CDR3 region has the DNA TGTGCCAGCAGCTCGATGGGACAGGGGCTACAGTACTTC.

The rearrangement joins TRBV28 to TRBJ2-5; TRBD1 aligns across 8 bases. The CDR3 is made up of 15 amino acids. Germline CDR1 and CDR2: MDHEN and SYDVKM. Trimming at V came to 4 bases and at J to 3 bases, leaving 7 bases not matched to a gene. For the CDR3, the DNA is TGTGCCAGCAGTTCAAACAGGGGGGAAAAAGAGACCCAGTACTTC. Amino acid sequence: CASSSNRGEKETQYF.

This clone was counted only a few times. V gene TRBV2 combines with J gene TRBJ2-1; TRBD1 might be the D (6 bases). V was trimmed by 7 bases and J by 1 base, leaving 8 bases between them. This CDR3 contains 13 residues. Germline CDR1 and CDR2: SNHLY and FYNNEI. The CDR3 bases are TGTGCCAGCATACAGGGATCCTACAATGAGCAGTTCTTC. Residues: CASIQGSYNEQFF.